These T cell receptor beta chains were read from a single sample in a study of Graves' ophthalmopathy and Graves' hyperthyroidism. In TCRdb, the multiplex PCR reads were re-called with MiXCR into one record per CDR3 protein. The sample carries over 500,000 distinct CDR3 sequences, about 24% recorded once. Source material: peripheral blood. The receptor source for this set is a woman aged 18 to 35 with stable Graves' hyperthyroidism. Some clones in this sample may be carry-over from other donors' samples. Each CDR3 is given with its conserved first and last residue. D genes are given only for firm matches. Only part of the rows carry a size: once, few, many, or a class if the clone is expanded.

CDR3 protein: CATIGANYGYTF
CDR3 DNA: TGTGCCACCATTGGGGCTAACTATGGCTACACCTTC
J gene: TRBJ1-2
D gene: .
clone size: few
V gene: TRBV6-1

CDR3 protein: CASSQTRYANTGELFF
CDR3 DNA: TGTGCCAGCAGCCAGACTAGATATGCGAACACCGGGGAGCTGTTTTTT
J gene: TRBJ2-2
D gene: .
clone size: .
V gene: TRBV7-8

CDR3 protein: CASSLSAGGGYGYTF
CDR3 DNA: TGTGCCAGCAGTTTATCAGCAGGGGGAGGCTATGGCTACACCTTC
J gene: TRBJ1-2
D gene: TRBD1
clone size: few
V gene: TRBV12-3/TRBV12-4

CDR3 protein: CASSITGRSNYGYTF
CDR3 DNA: TGTGCCAGCAGTATCACAGGGAGATCCAACTATGGCTACACCTTC
J gene: TRBJ1-2
D gene: .
clone size: many
V gene: TRBV2

CDR3 protein: CATSVVRGAETQYF
CDR3 DNA: TGTGCCACCAGCGTCGTCAGGGGGGCAGAGACCCAGTACTTC
J gene: TRBJ2-5
D gene: .
clone size: .
V gene: TRBV15

CDR3 protein: CASSLAAGLYYEQYF
CDR3 DNA: TGCGCCAGCAGCTTGGCCGCGGGACTCTACTACGAGCAGTACTTC
J gene: TRBJ2-7
D gene: .
clone size: .
V gene: TRBV5-1

CDR3 protein: CASRNRGHGNTIYF
CDR3 DNA: TGTGCCAGCAGAAACAGGGGGCACGGAAACACCATATATTTT
J gene: TRBJ1-3
D gene: TRBD1
clone size: .
V gene: TRBV3-1

CDR3 protein: CASSQAAAGANVLTF
CDR3 DNA: TGTGCCAGCAGCCAAGCGGCAGCTGGGGCCAACGTCCTGACTTTC
J gene: TRBJ2-6
D gene: .
clone size: many
V gene: TRBV28

CDR3 protein: CASREGLGNTEAFF
CDR3 DNA: TGTGCCAGCAGGGAGGGATTGGGGAACACTGAAGCTTTCTTT
J gene: TRBJ1-1
D gene: .
clone size: .
V gene: TRBV27

CDR3 protein: CASSLFPWLTSQETQYF
CDR3 DNA: TGTGCCAGCAGCTTGTTCCCCTGGTTGACATCTCAAGAGACCCAGTACTTC
J gene: TRBJ2-5
D gene: .
clone size: few
V gene: TRBV5-5

CDR3 protein: CASSLRDALTF
CDR3 DNA: TGTGCCAGCAGCCTAAGGGACGCCTTGACCTTC
J gene: TRBJ1-2
D gene: .
clone size: many
V gene: TRBV11-2

CDR3 protein: CASSDEQGSNTGELFF
CDR3 DNA: TGTGCCAGCAGTGACGAGCAGGGTTCGAACACCGGGGAGCTGTTTTTT
J gene: TRBJ2-2
D gene: .
clone size: many
V gene: TRBV6-4

CDR3 protein: CASSAETGVAYEQYF
CDR3 DNA: TGTGCCAGCAGTGCCGAGACAGGGGTGGCCTACGAGCAGTACTTC
J gene: TRBJ2-7
D gene: TRBD1
clone size: many
V gene: TRBV2

CDR3 protein: CASSSLPRVETQYF
CDR3 DNA: TGTGCCAGCAGCTCCTTGCCCAGAGTGGAGACCCAGTACTTC
J gene: TRBJ2-5
D gene: .
clone size: many
V gene: TRBV7-2